This TCR beta chain was captured by sequencing in a study of CD8+CD57+ T cells in acquired aplastic anemia. General observations from the study: Around 29 CD8+ CDR3 sequences were shared between patients and controls.

Germline V lookup: CDR1 DFQATT, CDR2 SNEGSKA (reference sequence). This CDR3 is built from 12 residues. V gave up 6 bases and J gave up 2 bases, with 10 bases separating them. Comments on this clonotype: The antigen is not known.

Profiling of TCR beta VDJ combinations and CDR3 sequences used genomic DNA as template. TCRdb analysed the reads with MiXCR anew, one entry per CDR3 protein. In the table there are approximately 200,000 distinct CDR3 sequences, about 59% of which are singletons. The chain joins TRBV20-1 to TRBJ2-5; tentatively, D is TRBD1 or TRBD2 (5 bases each). Sequenced input: sorted CD4+, CD8+, or CD8+CD57+ T cells (not recorded which) from PBMCs. This receptor was taken from a human donor in good health. The CDR3 region has the DNA TGCAGTGCGGGGGTTAGGCAAGAGACCCAGTACTTC. This sequence encodes CSAGVRQETQYF.